The T cell receptor (beta chain) described here comes from a study of identifying expanded T cells in peripheral blood. Findings of the study overall: Across healthy donors, higher total template counts meant significantly greater approximately two-week count variance. Differentially abundant clones: around 1.1 between replicates, 16.4 at about 13 days, less than 25 at four.

Regarding this clone: No antigen is known for it.

V lost 5 bases and J 4 bases, leaving 12 bases between the germline ends. This CDR3 is 14 amino acids long. CDR1 is SGHTA and CDR2 is FQGTGA in the germline V gene. Libraries were prepared by immunoSEQ multiplex PCR; TCRdb keeps only in-frame clonotypes and omits some of them. The table shows about 91,000 clones, with about nine tenths occurring only once. No infections or other immune events were documented during collection. The sequence was obtained from a person aged 18-69 years in good health. The gene calls are TRBV7-3 and TRBJ1-3, with D maybe TRBD1 (5 bases). Sequenced material: blood. CDR3 region: CASSVDGGGNTIYF. In DNA, the CDR3 is TGTGCCAGCAGCGTCGATGGGGGAGGAAACACCATATATTTT.